One T cell receptor beta chain is described in this entry. This CDR3 spans 14 amino acids. From germline, CDR1 is DFQATT and CDR2 SNEGSKA (reference sequence). The V gene lost 6 bases and the J gene lost 4 bases, with 18 bases spanning the gap. This entry comes from a study of CD8 T cells in Susac syndrome. Reverse transcription used about 0.45 to 1 ug RNA and random hexamers. TCRdb processed the immunoSEQ multiplex PCR reads anew with MiXCR; each CDR3 protein has one entry. Here the sample spans about 190,000 distinct CDR3 sequences, roughly 95% being singletons. Source material: CD4+ T cells from PBMCs. The sequence was obtained from a human donor with Susac syndrome. J is TRBJ1-2 and V is TRBV20-1; perhaps TRBD1 as D (5 bases). This CDR3 is CSAPGGGALYGYTF. CDR3 in DNA: TGCAGTGCCCCGGGCGGGGGAGCTCTCTATGGCTACACCTTC.